Following are 31 T cell receptor beta chains from one sample sequenced in a study of cytomegalovirus exposure and HLA in healthy donors. The PCR was carried out with 60 Vbeta primers and 13 Jbeta primers. TCRdb's copy holds only in-frame clones and misses some; the assay was immunoSEQ multiplex PCR. The repertoire consists of about 160,000 clones, with approximately 81% occurring once and the leading ten covering about 2.3%. Sequences were obtained from PBMCs. The receptors here all came from a female donor in good health and CMV-seronegative.

The chain joins TRBV28 to TRBJ1-5; D might be TRBD1 (6 bases). Between the trimmed V and J ends, which lost 2 bases and 2 bases, there was a span of 16 bases. The CDR3 spans 17 residues. Germline loops: CDR1 MDHEN, CDR2 SYDVKM. CDR3 loop: CASSLGRGLRGNQPQHF. As DNA, the CDR3 is TGTGCCAGCAGTTTAGGCAGGGGCCTGAGGGGCAATCAGCCCCAGCATTTT.

The CDR3 DNA sequence: TGTGCCAGCAGTTCCCACCCGGGACAGAACACTGAAGCTTTCTTT. Protein sequence: CASSSHPGQNTEAFF. V is TRBV28 and J is TRBJ1-1; D perhaps matches TRBD1 (6 bases). CDR3 length: 15 amino acids. The V and J ends lost 4 bases and 1 base respectively, with 13 bases between them. Germline loops: CDR1 MDHEN, CDR2 SYDVKM.

The chain recombines TRBV6-5 with TRBJ2-7, with D unresolved. CDR1 MNHEY and CDR2 SVGAGI come from the germline V gene. This CDR3 is built from 13 residues. V was trimmed by 0 bases and J by 6 bases, leaving 9 bases between them. CDR3 region: CASSYSGGGEQYF. Here the CDR3 DNA reads TGTGCCAGCAGTTACTCCGGCGGCGGCGAGCAGTACTTC.

V usage is TRBV7-9 and J usage is TRBJ1-4, with TRBD1 matching 8 bases. The junction had 7 bases not matched to a gene; V was cut back by 6 bases and J by 7 bases. Germline V CDR1 and CDR2: SEHNR, FQNEAQ (reference sequence). The CDR3 totals 14 residues. As DNA, the CDR3 is TGTGCCAGCAGACCGACAGGGGCGGGTGAAAAACTGTTTTTT. Its translation is CASRPTGAGEKLFF. The whole variable domain, filled in from reference TRBV7-9 and TRBJ1-4, reads DTGVSQNPRHKITKRGQNVTFRCDPISEHNRLYWYRQTLGQGPEFLTYFQNEAQLEKSRLLSDRFSAERPKGSFSTLEIQRTEQGDSAMYLCASRPTGAGEKLFFGSGTQLSVL.

This clone has only a few counts. The V call is TRBV21-1, the J call TRBJ1-6; the DNA was not used to check the table's D call, TRBD1. TRBV21-1 has pseudogene status. This CDR3 has 17 residues. The CDR3 DNA reads TGTGCCAGCAGCAATGGCGGACAGGCCCGTTATAATTCACCCCTCCACTTT. Its translation: CASSNGGQARYNSPLHF.

The table lists this clone with a count of one. The rearrangement uses TRBV7-9 and TRBJ2-7; D may be TRBD2 (7 bases). The CDR3 loop spans 18 amino acids. Per germline, CDR1 SEHNR and CDR2 FQNEAQ (reference sequence). The V end was cut by 1 base, the J end by 3 bases, with 22 bases between. CDR3 nucleotide sequence: TGTGCCAGCAGCTTAGAGGGTGGGGCCCGGGGGGCCCTCTACGAGCAGTACTTC. It is translated as CASSLEGGARGALYEQYF.

The chain employs TRBV7-9 and TRBJ2-3; the match to TRBD2 covers 10 bases. Germline CDR1 and CDR2: SEHNR and FQNEAQ (reference sequence). Trimming removed 7 bases from V and 2 bases from J; junction bases left unmatched: 6. This CDR3 region has 15 residues. The CDR3 DNA follows: TGTGCCAGCATAGACCTAGCGGGGGTCACAGATACGCAGTATTTT. Protein: CASIDLAGVTDTQYF.

V usage is TRBV7-3 and J usage is TRBJ1-2; 8 nucleotides match TRBD1. Germline CDR1 SGHTA, CDR2 FQGTGA. The CDR3 consists of 15 residues. Trimming took 5 bases from V and 7 from J; bases not matched to a gene: 12. The CDR3 nucleotides read TGTGCCAGCAGCCCCTCCGGGACAGGTGCCTTTGGCTACACCTTC. Translated: CASSPSGTGAFGYTF. Variable domain in full (rest from reference TRBV7-3 and TRBJ1-2): GAGVSQTPSNKVTEKGKYVELRCDPISGHTALYWYRQSLGQGPEFLIYFQGTGAADDSGLPNDRFFAVRPEGSVSTLKIQRTERGDSAVYLCASSPSGTGAFGYTFGSGTRLTVV.

This sequence joins TRBV5-1 and TRBJ2-3; 7 nucleotides line up with TRBD2. The CDR3 length is 18 residues. From germline, CDR1 is SGHRS and CDR2 YFSETQ. Trimming cost V 0 bases and J 1 base; bases outside gene matches: 11. CDR3 DNA sequence: TGCGCCAGCAGCTTGGCACTAACGGGGGGTACTGGCACAGATACGCAGTATTTT. It yields the protein CASSLALTGGTGTDTQYF.

The chain recombines TRBV7-9 with TRBJ2-7; TRBD1 might be the D (7 bases). The CDR3 runs 17 residues. Germline lookup yields CDR1 SEHNR and CDR2 FQNEAQ (reference sequence). The V and J ends lost 1 base and 5 bases respectively, with 21 bases between them. The CDR3 here is CASSLGVSAGGIHEQYF. CDR3 nucleotides: TGTGCCAGCAGCTTAGGAGTTTCGGCAGGGGGGATCCACGAGCAGTACTTC.

In its sample, this clone was seen a few times. The rearrangement uses TRBV2 and TRBJ1-6; 9 positions match TRBD1. J lost 7 bases, V lost 5 bases, and 6 bases had no gene match. This CDR3 region has 15 residues. The V gene's germline CDR1 is SNHLY and CDR2 FYNNEI. CDR3 sequence reads: CASSLDRGRNSPLHF. The CDR3 DNA reads as TGTGCCAGCAGTTTGGACAGGGGCAGGAATTCACCCCTCCACTTT. The full variable domain, in which reference TRBV2 and TRBJ1-6 provide the parts outside the CDR3, is EPEVTQTPSHQVTQMGQEVILRCVPISNHLYFYWYRQILGQKVEFLVSFYNNEISEKSEIFDDQFSVERPDGSNFTLKIRSTKLEDSAMYFCASSLDRGRNSPLHFGNGTRLTVT.

V is TRBV5-1 and J is TRBJ1-3; the D gene is possibly TRBD1 (6 bases). The CDR3 is 15 amino acids. The germline gives CDR1 SGHRS, CDR2 YFSETQ. Trimming took off 4 bases at V and 4 bases at J, with 15 bases between the two ends. The CDR3 here is CASSPVLGAGNTIYF. The CDR3 DNA reads TGCGCCAGCAGCCCGGTTTTGGGGGCCGGAAACACCATATATTTT.

This sequence joins TRBV18 and TRBJ1-2; D may be TRBD1 (6 bases). The V and J ends lost 3 bases and 8 bases respectively, with 19 bases between them. The CDR3 contains 15 residues. Germline V gene lookup returns CDR1 KGHSH and CDR2 LQKENI. The CDR3: CASSPSSGGARGYTF. DNA for the CDR3: TGTGCCAGCTCACCGAGTTCCGGGGGGGCGAGAGGCTACACCTTC.

J is TRBJ1-5 and V is TRBV28; 9 nucleotides agree with TRBD1. The ends lost 1 base at V and 6 bases at J; junction bases unmatched: 4. Germline assignment: CDR1 MDHEN and CDR2 SYDVKM. The CDR3 loop spans 15 amino acids. The CDR3 loop is CASSLLWTGVQPQHF. The CDR3 DNA reads TGTGCCAGCAGTTTATTGTGGACAGGGGTTCAGCCCCAGCATTTT. Filled out from reference TRBV28 and TRBJ1-5, the complete variable domain reads DVKVTQSSRYLVKRTGEKVFLECVQDMDHENMFWYRQDPGLGLRLIYFSYDVKMKEKGDIPEGYSVSREKKERFSLILESASTNQTSMYLCASSLLWTGVQPQHFGDGTRLSIL.

The rearrangement uses TRBV7-2 and TRBJ2-5, with D possibly TRBD1 on 5 matching bases. CDR1 and CDR2 (germline): SGHTA, FQGNSA. V lost 2 bases, J lost 4 bases, and 11 bases lay in between. CDR3 length: 14 residues. In nucleotides, the CDR3 is TGTGCCAGCAGCTTACAGGGTCACCTAGAGACCCAGTACTTC. Translating it yields CASSLQGHLETQYF. Combining the CDR3 with reference TRBV7-2 and TRBJ2-5 gives the whole variable domain GAGVSQSPSNKVTEKGKDVELRCDPISGHTALYWYRQSLGQGLEFLIYFQGNSAPDKSGLPSDRFSAERTGGSVSTLTIQRTQQEDSAVYLCASSLQGHLETQYFGPGTRLLVL.

The sample holds one count of this clone. This chain joins TRBV6-4 and TRBJ1-1; D is ambiguous. CDR3 size: 13 residues. CDR1 MRHNA and CDR2 SNTAGT come from the germline V gene. The ends were cut back, 0 bases at V and 4 bases at J, with 6 bases in the middle. CDR3 coding DNA: TGTGCCAGCAGTGACTCAGAGGGCACTGAAGCTTTCTTT. It is translated as CASSDSEGTEAFF.

This rearrangement joins TRBV9 to TRBJ2-3, with D unresolved. The length of the CDR3 is 16 residues. The V end lost 0 bases, the J end lost 0 bases, and 11 bases lay between the germline ends. CDR1 is SGDLS, CDR2 YYNGEE, per germline. Here the CDR3 reads CASSVGAARSTDTQYF. In DNA form, the CDR3 reads TGTGCCAGCAGCGTAGGGGCAGCTCGTAGCACAGATACGCAGTATTTT.

The chain is built from TRBV7-9 and TRBJ1-1, with TRBD1 matching over 8 bases. Germline CDR1 is SEHNR and CDR2 is FQNEAQ (reference sequence). With V trimmed by 2 bases and J by 1 base, 3 bases remained unmatched. The CDR3 is 15 residues long. As DNA, the CDR3 is TGTGCCAGCAGCTTACGAGGGACAGGGAACACTGAAGCTTTCTTT. Its protein product is CASSLRGTGNTEAFF. The entire variable domain, with the rest obtained from reference TRBV7-9 and TRBJ1-1, is as follows: DTGVSQNPRHKITKRGQNVTFRCDPISEHNRLYWYRQTLGQGPEFLTYFQNEAQLEKSRLLSDRFSAERPKGSFSTLEIQRTEQGDSAMYLCASSLRGTGNTEAFFGQGTRLTVV.

The chain combines TRBV28 with TRBJ2-7, with a possible D match to TRBD1 (6 bases). Germline V gene sequence: CDR1 MDHEN, CDR2 SYDVKM. This CDR3 contains 14 residues. Trimming removed 10 bases at V and 2 bases at J, with 18 bases between. CDR3 nucleotide sequence: TGTGCCACAAATCGACAGGAGACTACCTACGAGCAGTACTTC. As protein: CATNRQETTYEQYF.

The gene calls are TRBV9 and TRBJ1-2; perhaps TRBD1 as D (5 bases). This CDR3 has 15 residues. Germline CDR1 reads SGDLS; CDR2 reads YYNGEE. Trimming cost V 0 bases and J 4 bases, with 13 bases left between them. The CDR3 nucleotides read TGTGCCAGCAGCGTAGGGAAGGGGCTTGGCTATGGCTACACCTTC. Residues: CASSVGKGLGYGYTF.

The rearrangement links TRBV11-3 to TRBJ2-3; 10 bases are a match to TRBD1. V was pared by 5 bases and J by 0 bases, with 14 bases of the junction left unmatched. This CDR3 region has 19 residues. Per the germline V gene, CDR1 is SGHNT and CDR2 is YENEEA. The DNA for the CDR3 is TGTGCCAGCAGCAAGGGGGACAGGGGTCTGCGGGAGAGCACAGATACGCAGTATTTT. Protein product: CASSKGDRGLRESTDTQYF.

This chain links TRBV7-3 with TRBJ2-7, with TRBD1 identical over 7 bases. Germline lookup yields CDR1 SGHTA and CDR2 FQGTGA. The V and J ends lost 3 bases and 6 bases, in that order; junction bases with no gene match: 8. The CDR3 spans 14 residues. The CDR3: CASSFLGGQSEQYF. For the CDR3, the DNA is TGTGCCAGCAGCTTTTTAGGGGGACAGAGCGAGCAGTACTTC.

This clone was detected only once. The CDR3 bases are TGTGCCAGCAGCTTGGCCGGGACACTAAACACCGGGGAGCTGTTTTTT. It specifies CASSLAGTLNTGELFF. The chain recombines TRBV5-6 with TRBJ2-2; D possibly corresponds to TRBD1 (6 bases). Trimming cost V 0 bases and J 2 bases, with 11 bases left between them. Germline CDR1 is SGHDT and CDR2 is YYEEEE. The CDR3 loop spans 16 amino acids.

The rearrangement links TRBV5-6 to TRBJ1-1; TRBD1 matches at 8 bases. Germline values: CDR1 SGHDT, CDR2 YYEEEE. The CDR3 has 16 amino acids. V shed 2 bases and J 4 bases; nucleotides not matched to a gene: 10. The CDR3 sequence: CASSLSLTGESTEAFF. In DNA form, the CDR3 reads TGTGCCAGCAGCTTATCTCTGACAGGGGAAAGCACTGAAGCTTTCTTT.

This clone was detected a few times. The rearrangement uses TRBV6-5 and TRBJ2-7; a weak D match, TRBD1 (5 bases). The CDR3 covers 13 residues. The V end lost 6 bases, the J end lost 3 bases, and 12 bases lay between the germline ends. Germline CDR1 is MNHEY and CDR2 is SVGAGI. CDR3 amino acids: CASRRTTVYEQYF. The DNA of the CDR3 is TGTGCCAGCAGACGCACGACAGTCTACGAGCAGTACTTC.

J is TRBJ2-1 and V is TRBV5-6; TRBD2 agrees at 12 bases. V trimming: 0 bases; J trimming: 7 bases; junction bases outside the gene matches: 5. This CDR3 has 16 amino acids. Germline V gene data show CDR1 as SGHDT and CDR2 as YYEEEE. This CDR3 is CASSLATSGGGNEQFF. CDR3 bases: TGTGCCAGCAGCTTGGCGACTAGCGGGGGAGGAAATGAGCAGTTCTTC.

This clone has only a few counts. The CDR3: CASSLVVNSGNTIYF. The CDR3 coding sequence is TGTGCCAGCAGCTTAGTTGTCAACTCTGGAAACACCATATATTTT. This chain joins TRBV7-9 and TRBJ1-3, with unresolved D. The CDR3 is made up of 15 amino acids. Germline V CDR1 and CDR2: SEHNR, FQNEAQ (reference sequence). The V end lost 1 base, the J end lost 0 bases, and 7 bases lay between the germline ends. Looking up the rest from reference TRBV7-9 and TRBJ1-3 gives the full variable domain: DTGVSQNPRHKITKRGQNVTFRCDPISEHNRLYWYRQTLGQGPEFLTYFQNEAQLEKSRLLSDRFSAERPKGSFSTLEIQRTEQGDSAMYLCASSLVVNSGNTIYFGEGSWLTVV.

This clone was counted a single time. The V and J genes are TRBV9 and TRBJ2-5, with D uncertain. The germline V gene has CDR1 SGDLS and CDR2 YYNGEE. This CDR3 region has 17 residues. The V end lost 2 bases, the J end lost 4 bases, and 21 bases lay between the germline ends. This chain's CDR3 is CASSVSRGGPPPETQYF. CDR3 in DNA: TGTGCCAGCAGCGTGAGTAGAGGCGGCCCTCCTCCAGAGACCCAGTACTTC.

The chain has TRBV21-1 and TRBJ1-1; the D call of TRBD1 is as the table states it, not checked on the DNA. TRBV21-1 is flagged as a pseudogene. This CDR3 contains 14 residues. The CDR3 is CASSKDRGYTEAFF. The CDR3 region has the DNA TGTGCCAGCAGCAAAGACAGGGGGTACACTGAAGCTTTCTTT.

This chain connects TRBV11-1 to TRBJ2-7, with 7 bases aligning to TRBD2. J gave up 6 bases and V 5 bases, and 10 bases lay outside the gene matches. In germline, CDR1 is SGHAT, CDR2 FQDESV (reference sequence). The CDR3 extends over 14 amino acids. The CDR3 sequence: CASSHSLGGSEQYF. The CDR3 region has the DNA TGTGCCAGCAGCCACTCTCTCGGGGGGTCCGAGCAGTACTTC.

V and J are TRBV6-4 and TRBJ2-3, with 9 bases fitting TRBD1. With 6 bases clipped from V and 4 bases from J, the junction kept 11 bases outside the gene matches. The CDR3 is made up of 16 amino acids. CDR1 and CDR2 (germline): MRHNA, SNTAGT. The CDR3 nucleotides are TGTGCCAGCAGCCCTGGGACAGGGAAGGGCTCAGATACGCAGTATTTT. Protein product: CASSPGTGKGSDTQYF.